This T cell receptor (beta chain) was documented in a study of breast tumors, draining lymph nodes, adjacent tissues. Via MiXCR, TCRdb re-called the multiplex PCR reads, giving one row per CDR3 protein. The table includes roughly 120,000 distinct CDR3 sequences, 15% to 20% detected once. Findings and limits, study-wide: Findings are consistent with lymph node origin and intratumoral expansion of most tumor T cells. Tumor TCR diversity was below lymph nodes but above nontumor tissue. Luminal-like breast cancer showed significantly greater tumor-nontumor repertoire similarity than basal-like breast cancer did.

This clonotype occurred many times. Its matching antigen is unknown. The lymph nodes were axillary draining lymph nodes from breast cancer patients. CDR1 and CDR2 (germline): DFQATT, SNEGSKA (reference sequence). This CDR3 has 17 amino acids. V was trimmed by 0 bases and J by 4 bases, leaving 18 bases between them. The TCR comes from a female donor with breast cancer. Some clones in this sample may be carry-over from other donors' samples. Sequenced material: axillary lymph node tissue. The chain is built from TRBV20-1 and TRBJ2-2, with D perhaps matching TRBD1 (7 bases). CDR3 bases: TGCAGTGCTAGAGATGGGACAGCCCTAGCGCTCACCGGGGAGCTGTTTTTT. Its protein product is CSARDGTALALTGELFF.